Listed below are T cell receptor beta chains from one sample, sequenced in a study of neoadjuvant anti-PD-1 for oral cavity cancer. Profiled with immunoSEQ multiplex PCR; TCRdb holds only in-frame clones, not every one. Of 55,000 to 80,000 clones listed, around 83% were seen once; the top ten hold less than 4%. This material consisted of PBMCs, taken before nivolumab (anti-PD-1) treatment. The receptors originated from a person aged 40 to 85 with oral cavity squamous cell carcinoma. The CDR3 runs from the conserved cysteine through the conserved F or W. D genes are given only for firm matches. A clone size is listed for some rows: how often the clone was seen (once, few, many), or a class if it is expanded.

D	length	V	size	J	DNA	CDR3
TRBD1	13	TRBV6-5	.	TRBJ1-5	TGTGCCAGCAGTTACCCGGACGACAGGGTTAAACATTTT	CASSYPDDRVKHF
.	14	TRBV6-5	.	TRBJ2-7	TGTGCCAGCAGTTACAGGCATTTCTCCTACGAGCAGTACTTC	CASSYRHFSYEQYF
.	14	TRBV5-1	.	TRBJ1-1	TGCGCCAGCAGCAACTCGGGGGGGAACACTGAAGCTTTCTTT	CASSNSGGNTEAFF
TRBD2	15	TRBV11-3	few	TRBJ2-1	TGTGCCAGCAGCCCTGGACTAGCGGGGGATGATGAGCAGTTCTTC	CASSPGLAGDDEQFF
.	16	TRBV19	.	TRBJ2-1	TGTGCCAGTAGTATAGATGGGAGAGGGACCTACAATGAGCAGTTCTTC	CASSIDGRGTYNEQFF
TRBD2	13	TRBV5-6	.	TRBJ2-1	TGTGCCAGCAGCCGGGACTACTACAATGAGCAGTTCTTC	CASSRDYYNEQFF
TRBD1	15	TRBV7-6	.	TRBJ2-7	TGTGCCAGCAGCTTAATTGGGACAGGGGGCGGCGAGCAGTACTTC	CASSLIGTGGGEQYF
.	19	TRBV11-3	.	TRBJ2-2	TGTGCCAGCAGTTTAAGGCGTTTTGGGCAGTTAGGTATCACCGGGGAGCTGTTTTTT	CASSLRRFGQLGITGELFF
TRBD1	15	TRBV6-5	.	TRBJ1-1	TGTGCCAGCATGGAGGGGGCTTGGGGGAACACTGAAGCTTTCTTT	CASMEGAWGNTEAFF
.	14	TRBV7-9	.	TRBJ1-1	TGTGCCAGCAGCTTAGAGGGACTGAACACTGAAGCTTTCTTT	CASSLEGLNTEAFF
TRBD2	13	TRBV27	.	TRBJ2-7	TGTGCCAGCAGGGCTAGCGGCTCCTACGAGCAGTACTTC	CASRASGSYEQYF
.	13	TRBV29-1	.	TRBJ1-1	TGCAGCGTTATGGGGGAAAGGGGGACTGAAGCTTTCTTT	CSVMGERGTEAFF
TRBD1	18	TRBV7-8	.	TRBJ1-5	TGTGCCAGCAGCTTACACGGGACAGCCGCTGCGAGCAATCAGCCCCAGCATTTT	CASSLHGTAAASNQPQHF
TRBD1	20	TRBV2	.	TRBJ1-2	TGTGCCAGCAGTGAAGCTCACCCTTGGTGGACAGGGGCAGGGAACTATGGCTACACCTTC	CASSEAHPWWTGAGNYGYTF
.	14	TRBV7-6	.	TRBJ2-7	TGTGCCAGCAGCTTAGGGCGGGGAGGCTACGAGCAGTACTTC	CASSLGRGGYEQYF
TRBD1	17	TRBV28	.	TRBJ1-2	TGTGCCAGCAGTTCGGGACAGAGGGTGGCCGGGGGCTATGGCTACACCTTC	CASSSGQRVAGGYGYTF
.	12	TRBV28	.	TRBJ1-1	TGTGCCTCGGTTTCTTGGGGGGTCGAAGCTTTCTTT	CASVSWGVEAFF
.	13	TRBV6-5	.	TRBJ2-7	TGTGCCAGCAGTTACTCGTACTCCTACGAGCAGTACTTC	CASSYSYSYEQYF
TRBD1	14	TRBV5-1	once	TRBJ1-2	TGCGCCAGCAGCGGGACAGGGGGGAAAAGTGGCTACACCTTC	CASSGTGGKSGYTF
TRBD1	15	TRBV25-1	.	TRBJ2-3	TGTGCCAGCAGTGATAGGGACAGGGGGACAGATACGCAGTATTTT	CASSDRDRGTDTQYF
.	14	TRBV6-6	few	TRBJ1-4	TGTGCCAGCAGCAACGTGGGGGTGCTCGGGGAACTGTTTTTT	CASSNVGVLGELFF
TRBD1	15	TRBV4-1	.	TRBJ1-2	TGCGCCAGCAGCTCGCGGACAGGGAGAGACTATGGCTACACCTTC	CASSSRTGRDYGYTF
TRBD2	12	TRBV9	.	TRBJ2-1	TGTGCCAGCAGCGGATGGGGGGGTGAGCAGTTCTTC	CASSGWGGEQFF
TRBD1	15	TRBV4-1	.	TRBJ1-2	TGCGCCAGCAGCCAGGCGACAGGGACCATCTATGGCTACACCTTC	CASSQATGTIYGYTF
TRBD1	15	TRBV19	few	TRBJ1-2	TGTGCCAGTACCCGGGACAGGGAGGTGTCTTATGGCTACACCTTC	CASTRDREVSYGYTF
.	15	TRBV27	once	TRBJ1-5	TGTGCCAGCAGTCTCTCAGGGAGTTTGCATCAGCCCCAGCATTTT	CASSLSGSLHQPQHF
.	14	TRBV5-1	.	TRBJ2-2	TGCGCCAGCAGCTTCGACACGAACACCGGGGAGCTGTTTTTT	CASSFDTNTGELFF
TRBD2	15	TRBV5-8	.	TRBJ2-1	TGTGCCAGCAGCAGGGGACTAGCGGGAGTTGTTGAGCAGTTCTTC	CASSRGLAGVVEQFF
.	15	TRBV5-4	.	TRBJ2-3	TGTGCCAGCAGCTTGGTCCAAGACAGTGCAGATACGCAGTATTTT	CASSLVQDSADTQYF
.	12	TRBV6-6	.	TRBJ2-3	TGTGCCAGCCACGGCAGCACAGATACGCAGTATTTT	CASHGSTDTQYF
TRBD1	13	TRBV12-5	once	TRBJ1-1	TGTGCTAGTGGTTTCGTACCTCAGGGGGCAGCTTTCTTT	CASGFVPQGAAFF
.	13	TRBV6-5	.	TRBJ1-2	TGTGCCAGCAGTTACCTGGCTAACTATGGCTACACCTTC	CASSYLANYGYTF
.	15	TRBV7-8	.	TRBJ2-3	TGTGCCAGCAGCTTAAGCCAAGTAGGGGGAGATACGCAGTATTTT	CASSLSQVGGDTQYF
.	14	TRBV6-1	.	TRBJ1-2	TGTGCCAGCAGCCCCGAGTGGGTATACTATGGCTACACCTTC	CASSPEWVYYGYTF
TRBD1	14	TRBV29-1	.	TRBJ2-7	TGCAGCGTTGATTTGGGGACAGCATCCTACGAGCAGTACTTC	CSVDLGTASYEQYF
TRBD1	12	TRBV2	.	TRBJ2-7	TGTGCCAGCAACGAGGGGGCACTCGAGCAGTACTTC	CASNEGALEQYF
TRBD2	14	TRBV7-2	.	TRBJ2-5	TGTGCCAGCAGCTCCGCTAGCGGGAGGGAGACCCAGTACTTC	CASSSASGRETQYF
.	16	TRBV5-6	.	TRBJ2-1	TGTGCCAGCACCAGGGCTAGCGCGGGCTCCTACAATGAGCAGTTCTTC	CASTRASAGSYNEQFF
TRBD1	13	TRBV30	.	TRBJ1-1	TGTGCCTGGAGTGCAACAGGGGGGACTGAAGCTTTCTTT	CAWSATGGTEAFF
TRBD1	16	TRBV28	.	TRBJ2-7	TGTGCCAGCAGTTCCCCGGGACAGGGGGGGCCCTACGAGCAGTACTTC	CASSSPGQGGPYEQYF
TRBD1	14	TRBV6-1	.	TRBJ2-7	TGTGCCAGCAGGACTGGACAGGGATACTACGAGCAGTACTTC	CASRTGQGYYEQYF
TRBD1	19	TRBV4-1	.	TRBJ1-5	TGCGCCAGCAGCCAAGATTGGTCGACAGGGTGGAATAGCAATCAGCCCCAGCATTTT	CASSQDWSTGWNSNQPQHF
.	14	TRBV6-6	.	TRBJ1-2	TGTGCCAGCAGTTACCCGGGCACGGGTCCTGGCTACACCTTC	CASSYPGTGPGYTF
TRBD2	16	TRBV4-2	.	TRBJ2-7	TGTGCCAGCAGCCAAGATGAGGCGGGGGGGCCGGGCGAGCAGTACTTC	CASSQDEAGGPGEQYF
TRBD2	15	TRBV9	once	TRBJ2-7	TGTGCCAGCAGCGTATCAGCGGGAGGGACCTACGAGCAGTACTTC	CASSVSAGGTYEQYF
.	16	TRBV13	.	TRBJ2-1	TGTGCCAGCAGCCGAGCGTTGGCGGCCTCCTACAATGAGCAGTTCTTC	CASSRALAASYNEQFF